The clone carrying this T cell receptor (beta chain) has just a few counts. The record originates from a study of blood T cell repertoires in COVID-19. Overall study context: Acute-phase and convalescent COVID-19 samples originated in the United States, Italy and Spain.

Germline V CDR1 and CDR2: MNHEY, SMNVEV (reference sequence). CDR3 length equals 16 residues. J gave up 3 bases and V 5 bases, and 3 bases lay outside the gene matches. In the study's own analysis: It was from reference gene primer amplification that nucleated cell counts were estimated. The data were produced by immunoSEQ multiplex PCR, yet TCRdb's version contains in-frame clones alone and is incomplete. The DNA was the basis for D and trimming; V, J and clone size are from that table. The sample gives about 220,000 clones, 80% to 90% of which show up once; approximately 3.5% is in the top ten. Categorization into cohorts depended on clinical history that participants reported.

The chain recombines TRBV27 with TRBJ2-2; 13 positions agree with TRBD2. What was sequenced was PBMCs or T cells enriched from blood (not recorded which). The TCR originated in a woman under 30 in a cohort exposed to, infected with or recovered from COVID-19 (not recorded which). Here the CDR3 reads CASSRGLAGYTGELFF. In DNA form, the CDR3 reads TGTGCCAGCAGTCGGGGACTAGCGGGGTACACCGGGGAGCTGTTTTTT.